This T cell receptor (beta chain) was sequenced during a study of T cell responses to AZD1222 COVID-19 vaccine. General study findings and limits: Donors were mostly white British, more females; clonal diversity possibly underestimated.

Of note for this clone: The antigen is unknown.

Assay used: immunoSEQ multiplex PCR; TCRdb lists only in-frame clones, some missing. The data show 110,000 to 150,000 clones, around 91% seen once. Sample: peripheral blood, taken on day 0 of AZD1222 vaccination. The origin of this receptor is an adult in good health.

The CDR3 is CASSLMTGLNTEAFF. The CDR3 bases are TGTGCCAGCAGTTTGATGACAGGTTTGAACACTGAAGCTTTCTTT. The rearrangement uses TRBV28 and TRBJ1-1; the D gene is possibly TRBD1 (6 bases). The CDR3 runs 15 residues. Germline V gene sequence: CDR1 MDHEN, CDR2 SYDVKM. Trimming took 3 bases from V and 0 from J, leaving 11 bases between them.